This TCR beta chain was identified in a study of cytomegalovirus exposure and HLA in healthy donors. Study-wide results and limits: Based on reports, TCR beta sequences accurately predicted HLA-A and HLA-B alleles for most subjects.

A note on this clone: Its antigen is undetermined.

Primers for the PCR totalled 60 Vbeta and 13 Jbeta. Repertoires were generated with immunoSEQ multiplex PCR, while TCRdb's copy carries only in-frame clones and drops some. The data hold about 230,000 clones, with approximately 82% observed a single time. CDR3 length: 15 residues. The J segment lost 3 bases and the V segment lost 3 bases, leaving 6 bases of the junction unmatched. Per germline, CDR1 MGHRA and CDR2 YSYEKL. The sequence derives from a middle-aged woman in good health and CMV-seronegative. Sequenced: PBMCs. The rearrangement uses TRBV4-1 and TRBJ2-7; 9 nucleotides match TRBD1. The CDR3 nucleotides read TGCGCCAGCAGCCAGGCCGGGACAGGGCTCTACGAGCAGTACTTC. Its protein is CASSQAGTGLYEQYF.